This TCR beta chain appears in the sequencing data of a study of blood T cell repertoires in COVID-19. Turning to the study itself: Samples of COVID-19 (acute and convalescent) were obtained from the United States, Italy and Spain.

This clone was recorded many times. The V end was cut by 0 bases, the J end by 5 bases, with 5 bases between. The CDR3 is 13 residues long. Germline values: CDR1 SGHNT, CDR2 YENEEA. Authors' methods: Reference gene primers were amplified, and this amplification served to estimate nucleated cell counts. Repertoires were generated with immunoSEQ multiplex PCR, while TCRdb's copy carries only in-frame clones and drops some. The DNA gave D and trimming, while V, J and clone size come from that table. The data hold 100,000 or so clones, with roughly 80% observed a single time. The TCR comes from an older man with active or convalescent COVID-19. V is TRBV11-3 and J is TRBJ2-1; D is ambiguous. The sequenced sample was peripheral blood. The CDR3 is CASSLEHNNEQFF. The CDR3 nucleotides read TGTGCCAGCAGCTTAGAACATAACAATGAGCAGTTCTTC.